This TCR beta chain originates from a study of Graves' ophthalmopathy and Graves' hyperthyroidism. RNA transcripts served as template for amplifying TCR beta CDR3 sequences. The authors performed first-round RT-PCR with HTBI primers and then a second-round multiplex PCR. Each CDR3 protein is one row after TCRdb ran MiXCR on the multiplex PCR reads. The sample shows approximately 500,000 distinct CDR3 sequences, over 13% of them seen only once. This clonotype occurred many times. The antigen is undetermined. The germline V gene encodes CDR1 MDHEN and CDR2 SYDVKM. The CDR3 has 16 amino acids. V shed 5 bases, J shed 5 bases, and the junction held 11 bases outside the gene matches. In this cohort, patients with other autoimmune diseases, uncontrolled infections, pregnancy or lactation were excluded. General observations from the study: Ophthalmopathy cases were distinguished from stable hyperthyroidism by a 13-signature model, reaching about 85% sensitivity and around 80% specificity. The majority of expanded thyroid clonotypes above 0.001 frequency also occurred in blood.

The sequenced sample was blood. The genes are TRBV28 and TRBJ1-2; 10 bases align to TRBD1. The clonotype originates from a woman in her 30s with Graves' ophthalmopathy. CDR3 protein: CASSTRDRGENYGYTF. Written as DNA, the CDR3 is TGTGCCAGCAGTACGAGGGACAGGGGCGAAAATTATGGCTACACCTTC.